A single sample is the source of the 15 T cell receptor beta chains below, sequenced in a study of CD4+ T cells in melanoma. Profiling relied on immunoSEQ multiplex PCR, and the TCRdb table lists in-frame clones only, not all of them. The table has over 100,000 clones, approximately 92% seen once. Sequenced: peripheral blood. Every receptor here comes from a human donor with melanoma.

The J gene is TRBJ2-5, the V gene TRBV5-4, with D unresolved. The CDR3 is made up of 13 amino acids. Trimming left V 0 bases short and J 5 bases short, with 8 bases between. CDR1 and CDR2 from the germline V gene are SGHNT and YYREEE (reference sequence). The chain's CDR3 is CASSLDPKETQYF. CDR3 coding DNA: TGTGCCAGCAGCTTGGACCCCAAGGAGACCCAGTACTTC. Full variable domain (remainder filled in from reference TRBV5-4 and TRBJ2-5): ETGVTQSPTHLIKTRGQQVTLRCSSQSGHNTVSWYQQALGQGPQFIFQYYREEENGRGNFPPRFSGLQFPNYSSELNVNALELDDSALYLCASSLDPKETQYFGPGTRLLVL.

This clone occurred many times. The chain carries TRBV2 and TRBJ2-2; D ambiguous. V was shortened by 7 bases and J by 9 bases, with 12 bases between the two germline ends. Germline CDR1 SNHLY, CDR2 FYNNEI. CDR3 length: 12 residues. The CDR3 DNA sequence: TGTGCCAGCATGTTGGGAACACGGGAGCTGTTTTTT. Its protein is CASMLGTRELFF.

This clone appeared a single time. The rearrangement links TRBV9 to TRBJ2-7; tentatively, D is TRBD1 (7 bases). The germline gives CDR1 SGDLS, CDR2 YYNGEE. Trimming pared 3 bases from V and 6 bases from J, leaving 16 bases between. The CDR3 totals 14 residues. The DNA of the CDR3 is TGTGCCAGCAGCGCAGGAGGGACAGTAAGCGAGCAGTACTTC. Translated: CASSAGGTVSEQYF.

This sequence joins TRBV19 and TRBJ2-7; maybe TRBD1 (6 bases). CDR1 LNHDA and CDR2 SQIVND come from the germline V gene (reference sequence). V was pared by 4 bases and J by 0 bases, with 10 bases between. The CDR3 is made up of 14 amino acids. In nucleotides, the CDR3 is TGTGCCAGTAGTAAAAGGGGGAGCTCCTACGAGCAGTACTTC. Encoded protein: CASSKRGSSYEQYF.

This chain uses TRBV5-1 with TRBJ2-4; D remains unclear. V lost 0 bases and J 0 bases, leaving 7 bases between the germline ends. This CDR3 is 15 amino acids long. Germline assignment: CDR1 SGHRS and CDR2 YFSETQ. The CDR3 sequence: CASSLDRLAKNIQYF. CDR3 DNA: TGCGCCAGCAGCTTGGACAGATTAGCCAAAAACATTCAGTACTTC.

The CDR3 DNA is TGCGCCAGCAGCTTGGACAGGGGGCGATTCGGCTACACCTTC. Its protein is CASSLDRGRFGYTF. V usage is TRBV5-1 and J usage is TRBJ1-2, with 9 nucleotides matching TRBD1. Unmatched junction bases numbered 5, after V lost 0 bases and J lost 8 bases. CDR1 is SGHRS and CDR2 is YFSETQ in the germline V gene. The CDR3 sequence is 14 residues long.

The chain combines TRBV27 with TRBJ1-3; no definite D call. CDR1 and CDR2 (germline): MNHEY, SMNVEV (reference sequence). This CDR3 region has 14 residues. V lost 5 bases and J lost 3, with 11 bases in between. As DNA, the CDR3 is TGTGCCAGCAGTCTGGGTCCTTATGGAAACACCATATATTTT. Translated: CASSLGPYGNTIYF.

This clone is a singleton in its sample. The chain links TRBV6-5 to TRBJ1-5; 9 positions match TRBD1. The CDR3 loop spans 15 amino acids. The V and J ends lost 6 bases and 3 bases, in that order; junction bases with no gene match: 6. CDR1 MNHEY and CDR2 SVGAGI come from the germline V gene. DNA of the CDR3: TGTGCCAGCAGACAAACAGGGGGCCTCAATCAGCCCCAGCATTTT. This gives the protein CASRQTGGLNQPQHF.

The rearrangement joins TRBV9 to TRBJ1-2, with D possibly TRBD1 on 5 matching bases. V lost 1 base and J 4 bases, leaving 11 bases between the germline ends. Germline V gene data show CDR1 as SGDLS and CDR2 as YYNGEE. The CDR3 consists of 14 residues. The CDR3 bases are TGTGCCAGCAGCGTAATAGGGGCGGGCTATGGCTACACCTTC. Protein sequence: CASSVIGAGYGYTF.

CDR3 amino acids: CASSLRGVSSGNTIYF. The CDR3, as DNA: TGTGCCAGCAGCCTTAGAGGTGTGAGCTCTGGAAACACCATATATTTT. The chain recombines TRBV11-2 with TRBJ1-3; D is uncertain. Germline V CDR1 and CDR2: SGHAT, FQNNGV. This CDR3 is 16 amino acids long. V was pared by 5 bases and J by 0 bases, with 14 bases between.

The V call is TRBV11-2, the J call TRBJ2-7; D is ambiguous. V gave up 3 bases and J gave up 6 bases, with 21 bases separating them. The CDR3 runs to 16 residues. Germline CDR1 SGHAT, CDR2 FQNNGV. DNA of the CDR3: TGTGCCAGCAGCTTCCTGACCAGCCCAAGGCTCGGCGAGCAGTACTTC. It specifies CASSFLTSPRLGEQYF.

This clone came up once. The CDR3 region has the DNA TGTGCTAGTGGTTTGGAGTTGACTGAAGCTTTCTTT. Translation: CASGLELTEAFF. The J gene is TRBJ1-1, the V gene TRBV12-5; no clear D. Germline values: CDR1 LGHNT, CDR2 FRNRAP. The CDR3 has 12 residues. Between the trimmed V and J ends, which lost 1 base and 5 bases, there was a span of 5 bases. The full variable domain, its missing parts supplied by reference TRBV12-5 and TRBJ1-1, is DARVTQTPRHKVTEMGQEVTMRCQPILGHNTVFWYRQTMMQGLELLAYFRNRAPLDDSGMPKDRFSAEMPDATLATLKIQPSEPRDSAVYFCASGLELTEAFFGQGTRLTVV.

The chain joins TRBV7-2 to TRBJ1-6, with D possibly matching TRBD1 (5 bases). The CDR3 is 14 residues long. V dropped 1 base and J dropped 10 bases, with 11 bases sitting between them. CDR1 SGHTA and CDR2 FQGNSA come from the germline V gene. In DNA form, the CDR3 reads TGTGCCAGCAGCTTAGGGGGCGGGGGATCACCCCTCCACTTT. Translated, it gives CASSLGGGGSPLHF.

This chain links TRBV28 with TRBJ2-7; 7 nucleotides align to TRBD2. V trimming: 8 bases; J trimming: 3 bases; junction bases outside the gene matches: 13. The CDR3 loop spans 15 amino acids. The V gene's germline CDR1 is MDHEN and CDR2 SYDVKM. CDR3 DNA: TGTGCCAGCCTACGGGGCGATAGCGGGTTCTACGAGCAGTACTTC. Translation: CASLRGDSGFYEQYF.

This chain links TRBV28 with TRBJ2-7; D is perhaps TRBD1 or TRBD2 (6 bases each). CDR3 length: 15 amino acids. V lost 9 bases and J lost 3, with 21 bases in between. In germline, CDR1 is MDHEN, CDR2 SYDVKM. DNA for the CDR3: TGTGCCAGTAATGGGTCCGGGGGCGCCGGCTACGAGCAGTACTTC. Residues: CASNGSGGAGYEQYF.